The 16 T cell receptor beta chains below come from one sample, sequenced in a study of blood T cell repertoires in COVID-19. Using immunoSEQ multiplex PCR, the repertoire was profiled, and TCRdb retains in-frame clones only, with some absent. Among 300,000 or so clones listed, around 89% were seen once. Input material: peripheral blood. Source of these receptors: a man aged 18-30 years who had recovered from COVID-19.

The chain uses TRBV7-3 and TRBJ2-2; D perhaps matches TRBD2 (5 bases). The CDR3 consists of 14 residues. The germline gives CDR1 SGHTA, CDR2 FQGTGA. The V and J ends lost 5 bases and 2 bases respectively, with 9 bases between them. DNA of the CDR3: TGTGCCAGCAGCCCTACTAGAAACACCGGGGAGCTGTTTTTT. Amino acids: CASSPTRNTGELFF. Based on the CDR3 plus reference TRBV7-3 and TRBJ2-2, the full variable domain is GAGVSQTPSNKVTEKGKYVELRCDPISGHTALYWYRQSLGQGPEFLIYFQGTGAADDSGLPNDRFFAVRPEGSVSTLKIQRTERGDSAVYLCASSPTRNTGELFFGEGSRLTVL.

The gene calls are TRBV6-6 and TRBJ2-5; 8 bases are a match to TRBD2. This CDR3 contains 15 residues. The ends lost 5 bases at V and 5 bases at J; junction bases unmatched: 10. The germline V gene has CDR1 MNHNY and CDR2 SVGAGI (reference sequence). CDR3 in DNA: TGTGCCAGCAGTCCTACTATAGCGGGGACGGAGACCCAGTACTTC. Amino acids: CASSPTIAGTETQYF.

CDR3 DNA sequence: TGTGCCAGCAGTGAGTACTCCACCTACGAGCAGTACTTC. Amino acids: CASSEYSTYEQYF. The genes are TRBV2 and TRBJ2-7; D gene uncertain. Germline CDR1 SNHLY, CDR2 FYNNEI. Trimming removed 3 bases at V and 2 bases at J, with 8 bases between. The CDR3 has 13 amino acids. Combining the CDR3 with reference TRBV2 and TRBJ2-7 gives the whole variable domain EPEVTQTPSHQVTQMGQEVILRCVPISNHLYFYWYRQILGQKVEFLVSFYNNEISEKSEIFDDQFSVERPDGSNFTLKIRSTKLEDSAMYFCASSEYSTYEQYFGPGTRLTVT.

CDR3 DNA: TGCGCCAGCAGCACTGTTAGCGGGGGGCTCACCTACGAGCAGTACTTC. Its translation is CASSTVSGGLTYEQYF. The V call is TRBV5-1, the J call TRBJ2-7; 10 bases are a match to TRBD2. Per the germline V gene, CDR1 is SGHRS and CDR2 is YFSETQ. The CDR3 sequence is 16 residues long. The V and J ends lost 4 bases and 2 bases, in that order; junction bases with no gene match: 9.

The rearrangement links TRBV27 to TRBJ2-1; 8 nucleotides align to TRBD2. Unmatched junction bases numbered 8, after V lost 4 bases and J lost 3 bases. The CDR3 loop spans 16 amino acids. The germline V gene encodes CDR1 MNHEY and CDR2 SMNVEV (reference sequence). This chain's CDR3 is CASSSGPGLVYNEQFF. The CDR3 coding sequence is TGTGCCAGCAGTTCCGGCCCGGGACTAGTCTACAATGAGCAGTTCTTC.

This chain joins TRBV29-1 and TRBJ1-2; 10 bases fit TRBD1. The V segment lost 4 bases and the J segment 0 bases; nucleotides outside the gene matches: 5. CDR3 length: 15 residues. Germline V gives CDR1 SQVTM, CDR2 ANQGSEA. The chain's CDR3 is CSVAGQGWANYGYTF. The CDR3, as DNA: TGCAGCGTTGCGGGACAGGGGTGGGCTAACTATGGCTACACCTTC.

This clone appeared many times. The CDR3: CATSTPTRSKQFF. CDR3 coding DNA: TGTGCCACCAGCACCCCGACACGTTCGAAGCAGTTCTTC. The rearrangement joins TRBV15 to TRBJ2-1; no firm D call. In germline, CDR1 is LNHNV, CDR2 YYDKDF (reference sequence). V lost 4 bases to trimming and J lost 11 bases, with 15 bases between them. The CDR3 has 13 residues.

The V call is TRBV9, the J call TRBJ2-7; 9 bases are a match to TRBD1. V dropped 3 bases and J dropped 5; count of bases not matched to a gene: 6. In germline, CDR1 is SGDLS, CDR2 YYNGEE. The CDR3 spans 14 residues. CDR3 sequence reads: CASSARTGADEQYF. In nucleotides, the CDR3 is TGTGCCAGCAGCGCACGGACAGGGGCGGACGAGCAGTACTTC.

The V and J genes are TRBV11-3 and TRBJ2-1; 13 bases map to TRBD2. This CDR3 has 15 residues. Germline V lookup: CDR1 SGHNT, CDR2 YENEEA. Losses at the gene ends were 4 bases for V and 4 bases for J; bases not matched to a gene: 1. This chain's CDR3 is CASSWGLAGYNEQFF. CDR3 bases: TGTGCCAGCAGCTGGGGACTAGCGGGGTACAATGAGCAGTTCTTC.

This chain connects TRBV7-9 to TRBJ1-1; 8 nucleotides agree with TRBD1. Trimming at V came to 5 bases and at J to 4 bases, leaving 6 bases not matched to a gene. Germline V CDR1 and CDR2: SEHNR, FQNEAQ (reference sequence). CDR3 length: 14 residues. CDR3 region: CASSPLTGGTEAFF. CDR3 bases: TGTGCCAGCAGCCCACTAACAGGGGGCACTGAAGCTTTCTTT.

The chain carries TRBV19 and TRBJ1-1, with no clear D. Germline loops: CDR1 LNHDA, CDR2 SQIVND (reference sequence). The CDR3 spans 13 residues. Deletions cut 10 bases from V and 1 base from J, with 13 bases between. The CDR3 sequence: CATGVGSNTEAFF. The CDR3 DNA reads as TGTGCCACCGGGGTAGGATCGAACACTGAAGCTTTCTTT.

The CDR3 DNA is TGCGCCAGCAGCTTTTCACAGGGTAAAGATACGCAGTATTTT. Protein product: CASSFSQGKDTQYF. V usage is TRBV5-1 and J usage is TRBJ2-3; D is possibly TRBD1 (6 bases). The CDR3 covers 14 residues. V was clipped by 2 bases and J by 5 bases, with 12 bases between them. From germline, CDR1 is SGHRS and CDR2 YFSETQ.

This chain connects TRBV27 to TRBJ2-1, with 14 bases aligning to TRBD2. Germline CDR1 MNHEY, CDR2 SMNVEV (reference sequence). The CDR3 has 15 amino acids. V lost 4 bases and J lost 9; bases outside the gene matches: 5. The CDR3 nucleotides read TGTGCCAGCAGTTCCGGACTAGCGGGGGGAGGTGAGCAGTTCTTC. Its protein product is CASSSGLAGGGEQFF.

This sequence joins TRBV5-1 and TRBJ1-6; TRBD1 is a possible D gene (5 bases). Germline values: CDR1 SGHRS, CDR2 YFSETQ. Trimming left V 4 bases short and J 5 bases short, with 16 bases between. The CDR3 covers 16 residues. CDR3 DNA: TGCGCCAGCAGCATGGACCCCGGGGGGAATAATTCACCCCTCCACTTT. Translating gives CASSMDPGGNNSPLHF.

The V and J genes are TRBV19 and TRBJ2-5; 10 bases are a match to TRBD2. The CDR3 is made up of 14 amino acids. V was clipped by 3 bases and J by 4 bases; unmatched bases: 2. Germline CDR1 is LNHDA and CDR2 is SQIVND (reference sequence). The CDR3 DNA reads as TGTGCCAGTAGTATCAGACTAGCGGGAGAGACCCAGTACTTC. Its protein is CASSIRLAGETQYF. Full variable domain (remainder filled in from reference TRBV19 and TRBJ2-5): DGGITQSPKYLFRKEGQNVTLSCEQNLNHDAMYWYRQDPGQGLRLIYYSQIVNDFQKGDIAEGYSVSREKKESFPLTVTSAQKNPTAFYLCASSIRLAGETQYFGPGTRLLVL.

The sample holds a few counts of this clone. The V gene is TRBV7-9, the J gene TRBJ2-1; 9 nucleotides align to TRBD1. The V and J ends lost 2 bases and 5 bases, in that order; junction bases with no gene match: 10. In germline, CDR1 is SEHNR, CDR2 FQNEAQ (reference sequence). This CDR3 comprises 17 residues. The CDR3 nucleotides are TGTGCCAGCAGCTTAAATACAGGGGGCGTTCGGGACAATGAGCAGTTCTTC. Translating gives CASSLNTGGVRDNEQFF.